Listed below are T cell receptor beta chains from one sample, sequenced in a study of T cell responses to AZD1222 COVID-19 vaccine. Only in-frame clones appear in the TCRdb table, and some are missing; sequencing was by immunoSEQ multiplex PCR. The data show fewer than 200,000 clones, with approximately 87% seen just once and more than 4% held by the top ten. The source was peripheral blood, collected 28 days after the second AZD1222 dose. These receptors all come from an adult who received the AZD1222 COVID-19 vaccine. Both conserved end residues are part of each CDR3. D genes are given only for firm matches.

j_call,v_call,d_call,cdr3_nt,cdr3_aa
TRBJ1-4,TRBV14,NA,TGTGCCAGCAGCCAAGATAGGGATTCGGAAAAACTGTTTTTT,CASSQDRDSEKLFF
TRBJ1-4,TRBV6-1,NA,TGTGCCAGCAGCCGGGGCCAGGGCGATGAAAAACTGTTTTTT,CASSRGQGDEKLFF
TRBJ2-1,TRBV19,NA,TGTGCCAGTAGTATAGGCGGACAAAGGGAAAATGAGCAGTTCTTC,CASSIGGQRENEQFF
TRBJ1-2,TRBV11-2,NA,TGTGCCAGCAGCTTTTCCGAGGGGTTAATTTCGCGGGGCTACACCTTC,CASSFSEGLISRGYTF
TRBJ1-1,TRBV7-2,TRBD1,TGTGCCAGCAGCGTAGCGCGGAGCGGACAGGGGGCGCGCGGTGGCACTGAAGCTTTCTTT,CASSVARSGQGARGGTEAFF
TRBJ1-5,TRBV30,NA,TGTGCCTGGAGTGTAGGGTCTGGGAAGGATCAGCCCCAGCATTTT,CAWSVGSGKDQPQHF
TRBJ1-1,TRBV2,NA,TGTGCCAGCTTACGGGGGGTGGTGAACACTGAAGCTTTCTTT,CASLRGVVNTEAFF
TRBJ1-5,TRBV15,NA,TGTGCCACCAGCAGAGTTGGTCAGCCCCAGCATTTT,CATSRVGQPQHF
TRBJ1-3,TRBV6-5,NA,TGTGCCAGCAGTTACGGCGTATCCTCTGGAAACACCATATATTTT,CASSYGVSSGNTIYF
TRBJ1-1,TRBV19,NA,TGTGCCAGCACACCGGGGTTCTCAGGGACTGAAGCTTTCTTT,CASTPGFSGTEAFF
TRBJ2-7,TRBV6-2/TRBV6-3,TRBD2,TGTGCCAGCAGCCTACCGACTAGCGGGGTCCACGAGCAGTACTTC,CASSLPTSGVHEQYF
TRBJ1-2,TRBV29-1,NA,TGCAGCGCTGCCCGGGGCAGGCATGGCTACACCTTC,CSAARGRHGYTF